The T cell receptor (beta chain) under discussion was sequenced for a study of identifying expanded T cells in peripheral blood. The CDR3 is 13 residues long. The V gene lost 4 bases and the J gene lost 3 bases, with 9 bases spanning the gap. From germline, CDR1 is ENHRY and CDR2 SYGVKD. Assay: immunoSEQ multiplex PCR; the TCRdb copy retains only in-frame clones and omits some. This sample has 70,000 or so clones; about nine tenths occur once, and the top ten carry more than 3%. The sequenced sample consisted of blood. The clonotype comes from a person aged 18 to 69 in good health. The chain joins TRBV10-3 to TRBJ1-1, with D uncertain. The CDR3 here is CAISVARYTEAFF. CDR3 coding DNA: TGTGCCATCAGTGTCGCGAGGTACACTGAAGCTTTCTTT.